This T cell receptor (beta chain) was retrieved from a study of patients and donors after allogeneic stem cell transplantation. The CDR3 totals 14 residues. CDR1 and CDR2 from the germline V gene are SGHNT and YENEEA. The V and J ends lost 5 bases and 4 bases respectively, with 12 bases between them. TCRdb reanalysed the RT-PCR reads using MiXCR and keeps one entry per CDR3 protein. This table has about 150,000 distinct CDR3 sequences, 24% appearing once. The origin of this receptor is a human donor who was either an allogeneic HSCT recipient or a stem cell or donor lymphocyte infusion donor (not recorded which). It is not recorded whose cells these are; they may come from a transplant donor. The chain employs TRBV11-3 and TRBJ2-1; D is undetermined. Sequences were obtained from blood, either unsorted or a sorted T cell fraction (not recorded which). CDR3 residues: CASSERRTYNEQFF. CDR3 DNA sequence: TGTGCCAGCAGCGAGAGGAGAACATACAATGAGCAGTTCTTC.